This is a list of T cell receptor beta chains from one sample in a study of OX40 agonist ivuxolimab in advanced cancers. Assay: immunoSEQ multiplex PCR; the TCRdb copy retains only in-frame clones and omits some. The sample yields around 36,000 clones, approximately 80% seen once. Sequencing was performed on CD4+ or CD8+ T cells sorted from blood, taken in a trial of the OX40 agonist ivuxolimab. All receptors derive from an adult with an advanced solid tumor such as melanoma, head and neck, liver or kidney cancer. CDR3s include the opening cysteine and the closing phenylalanine or tryptophan. The D gene is left open where the match is weak. The size entry is marked missing in some rows and otherwise reads once, few, many or a size class.

size: .
D: TRBD1
J: TRBJ2-7
V: TRBV28
CDR3: CASSPVRWTGNYEQYF
DNA: TGTGCCAGCAGTCCAGTTAGGTGGACAGGAAACTACGAGCAGTACTTC

size: .
D: TRBD1
J: TRBJ2-7
V: TRBV6-5
CDR3: CASSYSDRGSYEQYF
DNA: TGTGCCAGCAGTTACTCCGACAGGGGGTCCTACGAGCAGTACTTC

size: .
D: TRBD1
J: TRBJ1-5
V: TRBV30
CDR3: CAWSVPDRVGQPQHF
DNA: TGTGCCTGGAGTGTACCAGACAGGGTCGGTCAGCCCCAGCATTTT

size: .
D: .
J: TRBJ1-2
V: TRBV21-1
CDR3: CASSKALLNSNGHGYTF
DNA: TGTGCCAGCAGCAAAGCGCTTTTGAACAGTAATGGCCATGGCTACACCTTC

size: .
D: TRBD1
J: TRBJ2-7
V: TRBV25-1
CDR3: CASWAGTGSYEQYF
DNA: TGTGCCAGCTGGGCCGGGACAGGGTCCTACGAGCAGTACTTC

size: .
D: .
J: TRBJ2-5
V: TRBV5-4
CDR3: CASSFRQNPRDTQYF
DNA: TGTGCCAGCAGCTTCCGACAGAATCCAAGAGATACCCAGTACTTC

size: .
D: .
J: TRBJ1-5
V: TRBV6-1
CDR3: CASSEYSGSNQPQHF
DNA: TGTGCCAGCAGTGAATATTCGGGGAGCAATCAGCCCCAGCATTTT

size: few
D: TRBD1
J: TRBJ1-4
V: TRBV4-2
CDR3: CASSHRDSEKLFF
DNA: TGTGCCAGCAGCCACCGGGACAGTGAAAAACTGTTTTTT

size: .
D: .
J: TRBJ2-5
V: TRBV5-1
CDR3: CASSLALTVQETQYF
DNA: TGCGCCAGCAGCTTGGCCCTGACAGTACAAGAGACCCAGTACTTC

size: .
D: .
J: TRBJ1-4
V: TRBV11-2
CDR3: CASSLVPTLNEKLFF
DNA: TGTGCCAGCAGCTTAGTTCCGACCCTTAATGAAAAACTGTTTTTT

size: .
D: .
J: TRBJ2-1
V: TRBV19
CDR3: CASRHGGGEQFF
DNA: TGTGCCAGTAGACACGGGGGTGGTGAGCAGTTCTTC

size: .
D: TRBD1
J: TRBJ2-7
V: TRBV30
CDR3: CAWNGQGKGTYEQYF
DNA: TGTGCCTGGAACGGACAGGGAAAGGGCACCTACGAGCAGTACTTC

size: .
D: .
J: TRBJ2-6
V: TRBV19
CDR3: CASRQTGSGANVLTF
DNA: TGTGCCAGTAGACAAACGGGCTCTGGGGCCAACGTCCTGACTTTC

size: .
D: .
J: TRBJ2-7
V: TRBV30
CDR3: CAWRRQPYEQYF
DNA: TGTGCCTGGAGGAGGCAGCCCTACGAGCAGTACTTC

size: few
D: .
J: TRBJ2-5
V: TRBV18
CDR3: CASSPEGGGETQYF
DNA: TGTGCCAGCTCACCAGAGGGGGGAGGAGAGACCCAGTACTTC

size: .
D: .
J: TRBJ2-1
V: TRBV11-2
CDR3: CASSQNHNEQFF
DNA: TGTGCCAGCAGCCAGAACCACAATGAGCAGTTCTTC

size: .
D: .
J: TRBJ1-6
V: TRBV6-5
CDR3: CASSYSGSRDSPLHF
DNA: TGTGCCAGCAGTTACTCCGGCAGTAGGGATTCACCCCTCCACTTT

size: .
D: .
J: TRBJ1-4
V: TRBV6-5
CDR3: CASSRGLNEKLFF
DNA: TGTGCCAGCAGCCGGGGACTTAATGAAAAACTGTTTTTT

size: few
D: TRBD1
J: TRBJ1-5
V: TRBV5-6
CDR3: CASSWSQGALNSNQPQHF
DNA: TGTGCCAGCAGCTGGTCACAGGGGGCCCTCAATAGCAATCAGCCCCAGCATTTT

size: .
D: TRBD1
J: TRBJ2-1
V: TRBV15
CDR3: CATSRVAGGYNEQFF
DNA: TGTGCCACCAGCAGAGTGGCAGGGGGCTACAATGAGCAGTTCTTC

size: .
D: TRBD1
J: TRBJ2-7
V: TRBV28
CDR3: CASIPPGTGGGWTPSYEQYF
DNA: TGTGCCAGCATACCCCCCGGGACAGGGGGCGGTTGGACTCCCTCCTACGAGCAGTACTTC

size: once
D: .
J: TRBJ2-4
V: TRBV6-5
CDR3: CASRTGGYESIQYF
DNA: TGTGCCAGCAGAACGGGGGGCTATGAGAGCATTCAGTACTTC

size: .
D: TRBD2
J: TRBJ2-1
V: TRBV10-3
CDR3: CAISEAGGGEQFF
DNA: TGTGCCATCAGTGAGGCGGGAGGTGGGGAGCAGTTCTTC

size: .
D: .
J: TRBJ1-4
V: TRBV18
CDR3: CASSNRTGATNEKLFF
DNA: TGTGCCAGCTCAAACCGCACCGGTGCAACTAATGAAAAACTGTTTTTT

size: once
D: TRBD1
J: TRBJ1-1
V: TRBV6-5
CDR3: CASSVRDRNTEAFF
DNA: TGTGCCAGCAGTGTAAGGGACAGGAACACTGAAGCTTTCTTT

size: .
D: .
J: TRBJ1-1
V: TRBV14
CDR3: CASSRMDSGAFF
DNA: TGTGCCAGCAGCCGGATGGACAGCGGAGCTTTCTTT

size: .
D: .
J: TRBJ2-2
V: TRBV6-4
CDR3: CASSDGHGELFF
DNA: TGTGCCAGCAGTGACGGACACGGGGAGCTGTTTTTT

size: .
D: .
J: TRBJ2-2
V: TRBV6-4
CDR3: CASSVSGANTGELFF
DNA: TGTGCCAGCAGTGTCTCGGGGGCCAACACCGGGGAGCTGTTTTTT

size: .
D: .
J: TRBJ2-1
V: TRBV15
CDR3: CATSRDTSGDEQFF
DNA: TGTGCCACCAGCAGAGATACGAGTGGCGATGAGCAGTTCTTC

size: .
D: TRBD2
J: TRBJ2-7
V: TRBV30
CDR3: CAWGKLGGRAIDEQYF
DNA: TGTGCCTGGGGGAAGTTGGGCGGGAGGGCCATCGACGAGCAGTACTTC

size: medium-sized
D: .
J: TRBJ1-2
V: TRBV10-3
CDR3: CAISEFPGRGGYTF
DNA: TGTGCCATCAGTGAGTTTCCGGGACGCGGTGGCTACACCTTC

size: .
D: .
J: TRBJ2-7
V: TRBV20-1
CDR3: CSGVRYVEQYF
DNA: TGCAGTGGGGTCCGATACGTCGAGCAGTACTTC

size: .
D: TRBD1
J: TRBJ2-1
V: TRBV28
CDR3: CASSFRDRTDNEQFF
DNA: TGTGCCAGCAGTTTCCGGGACAGGACCGACAATGAGCAGTTCTTC

size: .
D: TRBD1
J: TRBJ2-5
V: TRBV5-4
CDR3: CASSSKGGGETQYF
DNA: TGTGCCAGCAGCTCGAAAGGGGGCGGAGAGACCCAGTACTTC

size: few
D: .
J: TRBJ1-1
V: TRBV6-1
CDR3: CASSVGENTEAFF
DNA: TGTGCCAGCAGTGTGGGGGAGAACACTGAAGCTTTCTTT

size: .
D: TRBD2
J: TRBJ2-3
V: TRBV19
CDR3: CASSKPGLAGIREYF
DNA: TGTGCCAGTAGTAAACCGGGACTAGCGGGGATTAGGGAGTATTTT

size: .
D: .
J: TRBJ1-2
V: TRBV5-6
CDR3: CASGWGAGGYTF
DNA: TGTGCCAGCGGCTGGGGGGCGGGCGGCTACACCTTC

size: .
D: .
J: TRBJ1-1
V: TRBV18
CDR3: CASSVAYTEAFF
DNA: TGTGCCAGCTCCGTCGCTTACACTGAAGCTTTCTTT

size: .
D: .
J: TRBJ1-2
V: TRBV28
CDR3: CASRLRTEPYGYTF
DNA: TGTGCCAGCAGACTTAGGACAGAACCATATGGCTACACCTTC

size: .
D: TRBD1
J: TRBJ1-6
V: TRBV18
CDR3: CASSPDRGRNSPLHF
DNA: TGTGCCAGCTCACCAGACAGGGGCAGGAATTCACCCCTCCACTTT

size: .
D: .
J: TRBJ1-1
V: TRBV2
CDR3: CASKEGPTEAFF
DNA: TGTGCCAGCAAGGAGGGGCCCACTGAAGCTTTCTTT

size: once
D: TRBD1
J: TRBJ1-1
V: TRBV7-2
CDR3: CASSSRSTGLNTEAFF
DNA: TGTGCCAGCAGCAGCAGATCGACAGGGTTGAACACTGAAGCTTTCTTT

size: .
D: .
J: TRBJ2-2
V: TRBV7-9
CDR3: CASSLAKQGNTGELFF
DNA: TGTGCCAGCAGCTTAGCGAAACAGGGGAACACCGGGGAGCTGTTTTTT

size: .
D: TRBD1
J: TRBJ1-5
V: TRBV6-1
CDR3: CASSRGQEGHQPQHF
DNA: TGTGCCAGCAGTAGAGGACAGGAAGGGCATCAGCCCCAGCATTTT

size: few
D: .
J: TRBJ1-4
V: TRBV7-9
CDR3: CASSLGGGRGEKLFF
DNA: TGTGCCAGCAGCTTAGGAGGGGGGCGCGGTGAAAAACTGTTTTTT

size: .
D: .
J: TRBJ1-1
V: TRBV7-9
CDR3: CASSLVGESTEAFF
DNA: TGTGCCAGCAGCTTAGTGGGGGAAAGCACTGAAGCTTTCTTT

size: .
D: .
J: TRBJ1-2
V: TRBV4-2
CDR3: CASSQGRGEGGYTF
DNA: TGTGCCAGCAGCCAAGGTCGAGGGGAGGGTGGCTACACCTTC

size: .
D: TRBD2
J: TRBJ2-7
V: TRBV10-2
CDR3: CASSRASGGPVSYEQYF
DNA: TGCGCCAGCAGTCGGGCTAGCGGGGGGCCGGTTAGCTACGAGCAGTACTTC

size: .
D: TRBD1
J: TRBJ2-6
V: TRBV7-9
CDR3: CASSPDREAGANVLTF
DNA: TGTGCCAGCAGCCCGGACAGGGAGGCTGGGGCCAACGTCCTGACTTTC

size: .
D: .
J: TRBJ2-3
V: TRBV14
CDR3: CASSQDRQEVGADTQYF
DNA: TGTGCCAGCAGCCAAGATAGGCAGGAGGTGGGTGCAGATACGCAGTATTTT

size: .
D: .
J: TRBJ1-4
V: TRBV5-4
CDR3: CASSPGREGFEKLFF
DNA: TGTGCCAGCAGCCCGGGTCGGGAGGGTTTTGAAAAACTGTTTTTT

size: .
D: .
J: TRBJ2-2
V: TRBV5-1
CDR3: CASSLPSANTGELFF
DNA: TGCGCCAGCAGCTTGCCATCCGCGAACACCGGGGAGCTGTTTTTT

size: .
D: .
J: TRBJ2-1
V: TRBV29-1
CDR3: CSTSRDSYNEQFF
DNA: TGCAGCACCTCCAGGGATTCCTACAATGAGCAGTTCTTC